This T cell receptor (beta chain) is drawn from a study of stem cell transplantation in POMP-related autoinflammatory disease (dated by TCRdb to about 2021). About the full investigation: It was hypothesized that MHC class I-dependent CD8+ T-cell differentiation and positive selection are impaired by defective thymoproteasomes, resulting in skewing of the TRB repertoire. Prior to transplant, the patients had CD4+ naive T-cell skewing, low CD8+ T-cell proportions, and decreased T-cell cytokine secretion. DNA chimerism analysis after transplant demonstrated 100% donor engraftment of neutrophils and platelets for up to one year. High-throughput TRB sequencing assessed how POMP deficiency affects T-cell receptor beta repertoire diversity and CDR3 characteristics.

Libraries were built with the immunoSEQ multiplex PCR assay. The original methods were these. Repertoire diversity was quantified with Shannon entropy, accounting for clonal size distribution. Clonotype distribution inequality was measured with the Gini-Simpson index (Simpson_1-D). Imported from immuneACCESS, the table was reduced by TCRdb to in-frame sequences with V and J called. These copies leave out some clones; in studies compared against another copy, an unresolved V gene accounts for under half, and the cause of the remainder is not known. V, J and clone size are taken as reported in that table, and D and trimming were inferred from the DNA itself. The sample yields around 9,000 clones; about 88% were counted once. The ten largest account for roughly 13% of the sample. CDR1 and CDR2 are read off the germline V gene as SGHDT and YYEEEE. The junction carries 13 bases between V and J, which are trimmed by 10 bases and 0 bases respectively. Spanning cysteine to phenylalanine, the CDR3 consists of 14 amino acids. Solely the CDR3 DNA is kept, with 42 bases framed from the first base.

What the time point label conveys for this sample: after hematopoietic stem cell transplant. PRAID was characterized by prominent immunodeficiency alongside autoinflammation. Before TRB sequencing, the T-cell subsets, namely conventional T cells, CD8+ T cells, regulatory T cells, and T follicular helper cells, were sorted. Overall study results and their limits: PRAID patients showed a restricted number of unique TRB V-J gene pairings. A trend toward lower TRB diversity and higher clonality was observed in PRAID patients across all analyzed T-cell subsets. In PRAID patients, the trend toward increased clonality and lower diversity reached statistical significance only for regulatory T cells.

About this clone itself: This clone's antigen is unknown. Nothing much larger sits one base from this clone, and base qualities are not available.

The rearranged chain carries TRBV5-6 and TRBJ2-2; possibly the D gene is TRBD2, per 6 matching bases. This specimen consisted of CD8+ T cells from PBMCs, obtained after stem cell transplantation. The sequence was obtained from a human patient with POMP-related autoinflammation and immune dysregulation (PRAID). Once a transplant has taken place, some T cells may be donor derived. The DNA sequence reads TGTGCCTCACACCCGGGGGCGAACACCGGGGAGCTGTTTTTT. The encoded protein is CASHPGANTGELFF.